One and the same sample provided the 28 T cell receptor beta chains below, sequenced in a study of cytomegalovirus exposure and HLA in healthy donors. PCR employed 60 Vbeta and 13 Jbeta primers. Assay: immunoSEQ multiplex PCR; the TCRdb copy retains only in-frame clones and omits some. The repertoire holds approximately 170,000 clones, with 65% to 85% as singletons. The specimen was PBMCs. These receptors originate from a man in his forties or fifties in good health and CMV-seropositive.

The sample holds a few counts of this clone. This chain connects TRBV6-4 to TRBJ1-1; a possible D gene is TRBD1 (6 bases). The CDR3 totals 13 residues. Germline V gives CDR1 MRHNA, CDR2 SNTAGT. Trimming stripped 4 bases from V and 4 bases from J, with 10 bases between. CDR3 sequence (DNA): TGTGCCAGCAGTGTGGAAGGGGGCACTGAAGCTTTCTTT. It is translated as CASSVEGGTEAFF.

The gene calls are TRBV2 and TRBJ2-3; 8 bases line up with TRBD2. CDR3 length equals 17 residues. Trimming removed 0 bases from V and 2 bases from J; junction bases left unmatched: 7. The germline V gene has CDR1 SNHLY and CDR2 FYNNEI. In nucleotides, the CDR3 is TGTGCCAGCAGTGAAGCCCGGCTAGCGGGCCACACAGATACGCAGTATTTT. It specifies CASSEARLAGHTDTQYF.

The chain couples TRBV28 to TRBJ1-2, with 7 positions matching TRBD1. The ends lost 1 base at V and 4 bases at J; junction bases unmatched: 3. From germline, CDR1 is MDHEN and CDR2 SYDVKM. This CDR3 region has 14 residues. The CDR3 DNA is TGTGCCAGCAGTTTATCCTGGGACAGCTATGGCTACACCTTC. Translating it yields CASSLSWDSYGYTF.

The chain employs TRBV19 and TRBJ2-6; no clear D. V was clipped by 7 bases and J by 0 bases, with 7 bases between them. This CDR3 contains 14 residues. Germline CDR1 and CDR2: LNHDA and SQIVND (reference sequence). CDR3 nucleotide sequence: TGTGCCAGTAATACGGGCTCTGGGGCCAACGTCCTGACTTTC. This sequence encodes CASNTGSGANVLTF.

V and J are TRBV28 and TRBJ1-5; D might be TRBD1 (5 bases). Germline V gene sequence: CDR1 MDHEN, CDR2 SYDVKM. Trimming removed 3 bases at V and 0 bases at J, with 15 bases between. The CDR3 spans 17 residues. CDR3 sequence: CASSLAGQLYSNQPQHF. In DNA form, the CDR3 reads TGTGCCAGCAGTTTGGCAGGACAACTCTATAGCAATCAGCCCCAGCATTTT.

The V call is TRBV28, the J call TRBJ1-1; D is perhaps TRBD1 (5 bases). Deletions cut 0 bases from V and 1 base from J, with 6 bases between. Germline V gives CDR1 MDHEN, CDR2 SYDVKM. CDR3 length: 14 amino acids. CDR3: CASSLWDTNTEAFF. CDR3 bases: TGTGCCAGCAGTTTATGGGACACGAACACTGAAGCTTTCTTT. The full variable domain, with the rest looked up from reference TRBV28 and TRBJ1-1, is DVKVTQSSRYLVKRTGEKVFLECVQDMDHENMFWYRQDPGLGLRLIYFSYDVKMKEKGDIPEGYSVSREKKERFSLILESASTNQTSMYLCASSLWDTNTEAFFGQGTRLTVV.

The CDR3 DNA follows: TGCGCCAGCAGCCAAGATTGGGGAGCTCGGGGCTACACCTTC. Encoded protein: CASSQDWGARGYTF. The V call is TRBV4-3, the J call TRBJ1-2; no clear D gene. The germline V and J ends were trimmed by 0 bases and 8 bases, with 13 bases remaining between them. Germline V CDR1 and CDR2: LGHNA, YSLEER. CDR3 length: 14 residues.

The J gene is TRBJ2-5, the V gene TRBV6-5; D possibly corresponds to TRBD2 (6 bases). The germline V and J ends were trimmed by 2 bases and 2 bases, with 6 bases remaining between them. CDR3 length equals 13 residues. Germline V gives CDR1 MNHEY, CDR2 SVGAGI. DNA of the CDR3: TGTGCCAGCAGTTACGGGGGGCAAGAGACCCAGTACTTC. Translation gives CASSYGGQETQYF.

The V gene is TRBV18, the J gene TRBJ1-5, with a tentative D call TRBD1 (5 bases). Germline V gene sequence: CDR1 KGHSH, CDR2 LQKENI. The CDR3 loop spans 15 amino acids. V lost 0 bases to trimming and J lost 5 bases, with 11 bases between them. In nucleotides, the CDR3 is TGTGCCAGCTCACCACCGTCCAAGGGGCATCAGCCCCAGCATTTT. It codes for CASSPPSKGHQPQHF. The full variable domain, its missing parts supplied by reference TRBV18 and TRBJ1-5, is NAGVMQNPRHLVRRRGQEARLRCSPMKGHSHVYWYRQLPEEGLKFMVYLQKENIIDESGMPKERFSAEFPKEGPSILRIQQVVRGDSAAYFCASSPPSKGHQPQHFGDGTRLSIL.

The rearrangement joins TRBV18 to TRBJ1-2; tentative D call: TRBD1 (5 bases). This CDR3 contains 12 residues. Trimming took 6 bases from V and 8 from J, leaving 13 bases between them. Germline-derived CDR1 and CDR2 are KGHSH and LQKENI. The CDR3: CASSDDRAGYTF. The CDR3 DNA sequence: TGTGCCAGCTCGGACGACAGAGCCGGCTACACCTTC. Using reference TRBV18 and TRBJ1-2 for the parts outside the CDR3, the full variable domain is NAGVMQNPRHLVRRRGQEARLRCSPMKGHSHVYWYRQLPEEGLKFMVYLQKENIIDESGMPKERFSAEFPKEGPSILRIQQVVRGDSAAYFCASSDDRAGYTFGSGTRLTVV.

The chain uses TRBV2 and TRBJ2-1; possibly TRBD2 for D (6 bases). The V end lost 6 bases, the J end lost 0 bases, and 12 bases lay between the germline ends. Germline V lookup: CDR1 SNHLY, CDR2 FYNNEI. The CDR3 loop spans 15 amino acids. DNA for the CDR3: TGTGCCAGCAGCGTAGCGGTTCCCTCCTACAATGAGCAGTTCTTC. Translated, it gives CASSVAVPSYNEQFF. The full variable domain, with the rest looked up from reference TRBV2 and TRBJ2-1, is EPEVTQTPSHQVTQMGQEVILRCVPISNHLYFYWYRQILGQKVEFLVSFYNNEISEKSEIFDDQFSVERPDGSNFTLKIRSTKLEDSAMYFCASSVAVPSYNEQFFGPGTRLTVL.

The V gene is TRBV9, the J gene TRBJ2-5, with a weak D call TRBD2 (5 bases). The V gene lost 0 bases and the J gene lost 5 bases, with 11 bases spanning the gap. This CDR3 is built from 14 residues. Germline V gives CDR1 SGDLS, CDR2 YYNGEE. The CDR3 here is CASSVEGRRETQYF. The CDR3 DNA reads as TGTGCCAGCAGCGTAGAGGGAAGGAGGGAGACCCAGTACTTC.

The chain has TRBV28 and TRBJ2-7; unclear D gene. Germline CDR1 MDHEN, CDR2 SYDVKM. The CDR3 has 14 amino acids. V gave up 1 base and J gave up 2 bases, with 9 bases separating them. The CDR3 coding sequence is TGTGCCAGCAGTTTATTAGAGGAAACCTACGAGCAGTACTTC. Its protein is CASSLLEETYEQYF. The whole variable domain, filled in from reference TRBV28 and TRBJ2-7, reads DVKVTQSSRYLVKRTGEKVFLECVQDMDHENMFWYRQDPGLGLRLIYFSYDVKMKEKGDIPEGYSVSREKKERFSLILESASTNQTSMYLCASSLLEETYEQYFGPGTRLTVT.

This chain links TRBV30 with TRBJ1-5; D remains unclear. Germline CDR1 reads GTSNPN; CDR2 reads SVGIG (reference sequence). This CDR3 has 13 residues. V was clipped by 2 bases and J by 3 bases, with 8 bases between them. The CDR3 here is CAWSSTSNQPQHF. CDR3 in DNA: TGTGCCTGGAGTTCGACTTCCAATCAGCCCCAGCATTTT.

The chain employs TRBV28 and TRBJ1-5; 9 nucleotides line up with TRBD1. Germline V CDR1 and CDR2: MDHEN, SYDVKM. Germline trimming cut 6 bases from V and 2 bases from J; bases unmatched to any gene: 2. This CDR3 has 14 amino acids. The CDR3 nucleotides read TGTGCCAGCAGCCGGACAGGGGGCAATCAGCCCCAGCATTTT. Its protein product is CASSRTGGNQPQHF.

V is TRBV7-9 and J is TRBJ1-4, with 8 bases matching TRBD1. Germline values: CDR1 SEHNR, CDR2 FQNEAQ (reference sequence). This CDR3 comprises 15 residues. J gave up 1 base and V 3 bases, and 1 base lay outside the gene matches. The CDR3 region has the DNA TGTGCCAGCAGCTTGGGGACAGGAACTAATGAAAAACTGTTTTTT. Translation gives CASSLGTGTNEKLFF.

This clone occurred a few times. The genes are TRBV5-4 and TRBJ1-2; D unresolved. Trimming left V 3 bases short and J 0 bases short, with 9 bases between. The CDR3 runs to 14 residues. The germline gives CDR1 SGHNT, CDR2 YYREEE (reference sequence). CDR3 in DNA: TGTGCCAGCAGCTACCAGGCCGCTAACTATGGCTACACCTTC. It is translated as CASSYQAANYGYTF.

With respect to this clone: Sequence at one end of the junction differs from germline and may be a read error. V gene TRBV7-7 combines with J gene TRBJ2-5; TRBD1 is a possible D gene (5 bases). Germline V gives CDR1 SSHAT, CDR2 FNYEAQ (reference sequence). This CDR3 contains 14 residues. CDR3 loop: CASSATGLQETQYF. The CDR3 DNA sequence: TGTGCTAGCAGCGCCACAGGTCTGCAAGAGACCCAGTACTTC.

V is TRBV27 and J is TRBJ2-1; TRBD2 agrees at 10 bases. Germline CDR1 is MNHEY and CDR2 is SMNVEV (reference sequence). Germline trimming cut 3 bases from V and 7 bases from J; bases unmatched to any gene: 3. CDR3 length equals 14 residues. The CDR3 nucleotides are TGTGCCAGCAGTTTTTCTAGCGGGAGTAATGAGCAGTTCTTC. It is translated as CASSFSSGSNEQFF.

The chain uses TRBV28 and TRBJ2-5, with 9 bases that match TRBD2. CDR3 length equals 17 residues. J lost 2 bases, V lost 2 bases, and 9 bases had no gene match. Germline CDR1 MDHEN, CDR2 SYDVKM. CDR3 in amino acids: CASSLGLLAGIQETQYF. The CDR3 nucleotides are TGTGCCAGCAGTTTAGGCCTACTAGCGGGCATACAAGAGACCCAGTACTTC.

The chain employs TRBV9 and TRBJ2-2, with D possibly TRBD2 on 6 matching bases. The CDR3 is made up of 18 amino acids. V was cut by 0 bases and J by 1 base, with 16 bases left in between. Germline V gives CDR1 SGDLS, CDR2 YYNGEE. The DNA of the CDR3 is TGTGCCAGCAGCGTAGGGGTAAGAGGGCGGGGGAACACCGGGGAGCTGTTTTTT. Protein: CASSVGVRGRGNTGELFF.

The chain carries TRBV2 and TRBJ2-5; 8 positions match TRBD2. V trimming: 6 bases; J trimming: 2 bases; junction bases outside the gene matches: 5. Per germline, CDR1 SNHLY and CDR2 FYNNEI. CDR3 length: 14 residues. The CDR3 is CASREGGGQETQYF. The CDR3 region has the DNA TGTGCCAGCAGGGAGGGCGGGGGGCAAGAGACCCAGTACTTC.

This clone has just one count. This chain connects TRBV7-9 to TRBJ1-3; D gene unclear. The CDR3 runs 17 residues. V was clipped by 0 bases and J by 0 bases, with 12 bases between them. Germline CDR1 reads SEHNR; CDR2 reads FQNEAQ (reference sequence). CDR3 protein: CASSLAIQLLSGNTIYF. As DNA, the CDR3 is TGTGCCAGCAGCTTAGCGATACAGCTCCTCTCTGGAAACACCATATATTTT.

The chain recombines TRBV5-8 with TRBJ1-2; 7 bases line up with TRBD1. Germline assignment: CDR1 SGHTS and CDR2 YDEGEE. CDR3 size: 13 residues. V dropped 4 bases and J dropped 8; count of bases not matched to a gene: 8. Here the CDR3 reads CASSPRTGVGYTF. The DNA of the CDR3 is TGTGCCAGCAGCCCGAGAACAGGGGTCGGCTACACCTTC. Filled out from reference TRBV5-8 and TRBJ1-2, the complete variable domain reads EAGVTQSPTHLIKTRGQQATLRCSPISGHTSVYWYQQALGLGLQFLLWYDEGEERNRGNFPPRFSGRQFPNYSSELNVNALELEDSALYLCASSPRTGVGYTFGSGTRLTVV.

The rearrangement joins TRBV29-1 to TRBJ1-2, with D unclear. This CDR3 contains 11 residues. V lost 3 bases and J 1 base, leaving 3 bases between the germline ends. Germline CDR1 and CDR2: SQVTM and ANQGSEA. The CDR3 DNA reads TGCAGCGTTGACAGTAACTATGGCTACACCTTC. It specifies CSVDSNYGYTF.

The chain combines TRBV28 with TRBJ1-2; 8 positions agree with TRBD1. V shed 7 bases, J shed 5 bases, and the junction held 3 bases outside the gene matches. Germline CDR1 is MDHEN and CDR2 is SYDVKM. The CDR3 totals 12 residues. The CDR3 here is CASNDRGYGYTF. The CDR3 DNA follows: TGTGCCAGCAACGACAGGGGATATGGCTACACCTTC.

The V call is TRBV5-1, the J call TRBJ1-2; 12 bases map to TRBD1. Per germline, CDR1 SGHRS and CDR2 YFSETQ. The length of the CDR3 is 17 residues. Trimming took 4 bases from V and 3 from J; bases not matched to a gene: 10. CDR3 sequence (DNA): TGCGCCAGCAGCCCAGGGACAGGGGGCCTGCAGGACTATGGCTACACCTTC. Protein: CASSPGTGGLQDYGYTF.

As regards this clone: Mismatch with germline at one junction end may stem from a read error. This chain connects TRBV6-1 to TRBJ1-2, with 8 bases fitting TRBD1. The germline V gene encodes CDR1 MNHNS and CDR2 SASEGT. The CDR3 contains 14 residues. The CDR3 DNA sequence: TGTGCCAGCAGTGACGGCAGGGGGCTCTATGGCCACACCTTC. Protein: CASSDGRGLYGHTF.